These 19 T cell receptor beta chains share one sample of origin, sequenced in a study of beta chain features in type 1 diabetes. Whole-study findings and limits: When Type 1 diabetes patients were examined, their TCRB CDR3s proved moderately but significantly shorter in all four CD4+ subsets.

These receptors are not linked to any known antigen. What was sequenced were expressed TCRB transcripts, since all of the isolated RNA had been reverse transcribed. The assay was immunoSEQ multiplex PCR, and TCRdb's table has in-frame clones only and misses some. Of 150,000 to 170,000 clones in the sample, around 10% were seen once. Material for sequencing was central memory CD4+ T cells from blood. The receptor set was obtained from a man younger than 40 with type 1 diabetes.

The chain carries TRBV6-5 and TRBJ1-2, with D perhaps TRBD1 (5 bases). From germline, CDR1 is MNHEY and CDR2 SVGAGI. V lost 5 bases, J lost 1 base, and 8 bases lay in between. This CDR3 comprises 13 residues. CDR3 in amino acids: CASSQTVNYGYTF. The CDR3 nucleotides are TGTGCCAGCAGTCAGACAGTTAACTATGGCTACACCTTC.

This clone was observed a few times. In DNA form, the CDR3 reads TGTGCCGGGGGGGGGTTCGGCTACGAGCAGTACTTC. It is translated as CAGGGFGYEQYF. The V gene is TRBV30, the J gene TRBJ2-7; 7 bases map to TRBD2. This CDR3 is 12 amino acids long. V shed 8 bases and J 3 bases; nucleotides not matched to a gene: 7. The germline CDR1 and CDR2 sequences are GTSNPN and SVGIG (reference sequence).

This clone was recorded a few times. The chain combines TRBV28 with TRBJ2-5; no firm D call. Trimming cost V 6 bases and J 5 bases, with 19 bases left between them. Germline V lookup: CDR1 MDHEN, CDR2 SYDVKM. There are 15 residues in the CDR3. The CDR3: CASSRMVQAGETQYF. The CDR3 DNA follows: TGTGCCAGCAGCCGTATGGTGCAGGCCGGCGAGACCCAGTACTTC.

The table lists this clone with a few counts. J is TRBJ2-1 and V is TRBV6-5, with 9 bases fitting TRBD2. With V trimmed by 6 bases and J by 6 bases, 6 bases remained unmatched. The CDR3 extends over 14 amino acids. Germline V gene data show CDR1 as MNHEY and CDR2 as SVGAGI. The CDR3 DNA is TGTGCCAGCAGACCGGGACTAGCTGTCAATGAGCAGTTCTTC. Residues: CASRPGLAVNEQFF.

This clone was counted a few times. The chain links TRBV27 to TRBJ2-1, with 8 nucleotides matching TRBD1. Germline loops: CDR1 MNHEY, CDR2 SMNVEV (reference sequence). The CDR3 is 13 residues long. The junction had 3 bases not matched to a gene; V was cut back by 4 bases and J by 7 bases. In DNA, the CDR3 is TGTGCCAGCAGTTATCGACAGGGGAATGAGCAGTTCTTC. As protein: CASSYRQGNEQFF.

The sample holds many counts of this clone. CDR3 in amino acids: CASTLGGANVLTF. In nucleotides, the CDR3 is TGTGCCAGCACCCTCGGTGGGGCCAACGTCCTGACTTTC. The genes are TRBV18 and TRBJ2-6; no reliable D call. The germline V and J ends were trimmed by 8 bases and 3 bases, with 8 bases remaining between them. The CDR3 sequence is 13 residues long. Looked up from germline, CDR1 is KGHSH and CDR2 is LQKENI.

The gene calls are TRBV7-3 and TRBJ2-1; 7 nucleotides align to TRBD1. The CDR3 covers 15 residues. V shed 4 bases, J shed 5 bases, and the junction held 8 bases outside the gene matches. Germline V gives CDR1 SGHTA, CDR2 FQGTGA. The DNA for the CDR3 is TGTGCCAGCAGCTCCTCCCGGACAGGAGACAATGAGCAGTTCTTC. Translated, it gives CASSSSRTGDNEQFF.

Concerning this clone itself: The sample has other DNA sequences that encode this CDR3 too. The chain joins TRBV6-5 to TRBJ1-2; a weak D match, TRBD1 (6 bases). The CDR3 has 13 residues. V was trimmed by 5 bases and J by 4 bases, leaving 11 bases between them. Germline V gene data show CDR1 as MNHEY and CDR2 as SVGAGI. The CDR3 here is CASSLTGIYGYTF. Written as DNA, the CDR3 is TGTGCCAGCAGTCTGACAGGAATCTATGGCTACACCTTC.

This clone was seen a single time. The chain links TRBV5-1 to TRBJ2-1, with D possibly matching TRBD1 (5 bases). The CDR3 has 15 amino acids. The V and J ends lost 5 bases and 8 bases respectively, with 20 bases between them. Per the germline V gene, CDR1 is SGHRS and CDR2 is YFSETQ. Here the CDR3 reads CASSLTGVGNDEQFF. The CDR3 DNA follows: TGCGCCAGCAGTCTCACAGGTGTGGGAAACGATGAGCAGTTCTTC. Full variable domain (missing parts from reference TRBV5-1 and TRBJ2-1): KAGVTQTPRYLIKTRGQQVTLSCSPISGHRSVSWYQQTPGQGLQFLFEYFSETQRNKGNFPGRFSGRQFSNSRSEMNVSTLELGDSALYLCASSLTGVGNDEQFFGPGTRLTVL.

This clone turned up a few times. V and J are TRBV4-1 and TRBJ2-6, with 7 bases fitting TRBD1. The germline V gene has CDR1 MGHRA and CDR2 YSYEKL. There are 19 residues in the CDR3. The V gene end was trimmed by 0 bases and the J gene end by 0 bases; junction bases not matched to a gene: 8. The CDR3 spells CASSQEWSPGGSGANVLTF. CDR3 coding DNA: TGCGCCAGCAGCCAAGAGTGGTCGCCAGGGGGCTCTGGGGCCAACGTCCTGACTTTC.

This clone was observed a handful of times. The CDR3 region is CASSYQLASYNEQFF. The CDR3 coding sequence is TGTGCCAGCAGTTACCAACTAGCGTCGTACAATGAGCAGTTCTTC. The chain employs TRBV6-6 and TRBJ2-1, with 7 bases matching TRBD2. V gave up 2 bases and J gave up 4 bases; unmatched junction bases: 5. The CDR3 is 15 amino acids. Looked up from germline, CDR1 is MNHNY and CDR2 is SVGAGI (reference sequence).

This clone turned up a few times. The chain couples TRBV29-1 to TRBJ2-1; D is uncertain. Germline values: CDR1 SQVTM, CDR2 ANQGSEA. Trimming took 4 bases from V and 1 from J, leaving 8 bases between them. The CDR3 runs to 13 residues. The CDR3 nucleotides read TGCAGCGTTGGACGGAGTTCCTACAATGAGCAGTTCTTC. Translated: CSVGRSSYNEQFF.

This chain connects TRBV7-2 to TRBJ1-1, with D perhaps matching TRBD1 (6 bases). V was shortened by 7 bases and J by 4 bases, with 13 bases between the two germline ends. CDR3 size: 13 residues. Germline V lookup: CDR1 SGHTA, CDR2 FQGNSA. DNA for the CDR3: TGTGCCAGCACCCTGCTACAGGGCACTGAAGCTTTCTTT. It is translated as CASTLLQGTEAFF. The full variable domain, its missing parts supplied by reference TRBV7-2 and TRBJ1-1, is GAGVSQSPSNKVTEKGKDVELRCDPISGHTALYWYRQSLGQGLEFLIYFQGNSAPDKSGLPSDRFSAERTGGSVSTLTIQRTQQEDSAVYLCASTLLQGTEAFFGQGTRLTVV.

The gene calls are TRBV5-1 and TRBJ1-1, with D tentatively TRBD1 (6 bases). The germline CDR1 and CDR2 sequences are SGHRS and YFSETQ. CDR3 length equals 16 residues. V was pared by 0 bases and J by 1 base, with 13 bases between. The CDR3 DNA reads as TGCGCCAGCAGCTTGGACCCGGGGGGCAGGAACACTGAAGCTTTCTTT. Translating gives CASSLDPGGRNTEAFF.

This chain's CDR3 is CASSPYGNSADTQYF. The DNA of the CDR3 is TGTGCCAGCTCACCTTACGGGAATAGTGCAGATACGCAGTATTTT. The V and J genes are TRBV18 and TRBJ2-3; D may be TRBD2 (5 bases). This CDR3 has 15 amino acids. Germline V gene lookup returns CDR1 KGHSH and CDR2 LQKENI. V lost 3 bases, J lost 4 bases, and 14 bases lay in between.

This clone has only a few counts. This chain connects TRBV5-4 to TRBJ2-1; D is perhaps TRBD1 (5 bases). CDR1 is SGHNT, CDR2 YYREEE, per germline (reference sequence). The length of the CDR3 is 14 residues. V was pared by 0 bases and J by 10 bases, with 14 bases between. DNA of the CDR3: TGTGCCAGCAGCTTGGGACAGCGCCTTTGGGAGCAGTTCTTC. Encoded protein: CASSLGQRLWEQFF.

The CDR3 DNA follows: TGTGCAAGCTCCTCGGTTTATTACACAGATACGCAGTATTTT. It encodes CASSSVYYTDTQYF. The rearrangement links TRBV2 to TRBJ2-3, with no clear D. The germline CDR1 and CDR2 sequences are SNHLY and FYNNEI. This CDR3 region has 14 residues.

The CDR3 nucleotides read TGCGCCAGCAGGTCGAGCCCACCGAACACCGGGGAGCTGTTTTTT. This encodes CASRSSPPNTGELFF. The chain employs TRBV5-1 and TRBJ2-2, with D unresolved. CDR3 length equals 15 residues. Germline values: CDR1 SGHRS, CDR2 YFSETQ. V dropped 5 bases and J dropped 0 bases, with 11 bases sitting between them.

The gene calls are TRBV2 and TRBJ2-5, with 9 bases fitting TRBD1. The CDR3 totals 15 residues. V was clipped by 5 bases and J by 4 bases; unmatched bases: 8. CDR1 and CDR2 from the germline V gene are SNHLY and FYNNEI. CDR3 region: CASSLRPGQGETQYF. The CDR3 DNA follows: TGTGCCAGCAGTTTGCGTCCGGGACAGGGAGAGACCCAGTACTTC.